Sequencing of this T cell receptor beta chain was carried out in a study of T cell repertoires in cytomegalovirus infection. The wider study: Well-studied HLA-B-restricted epitopes and recently identified HLA-C-restricted epitopes of CMV were both used in the study. CMV infection plus the matching HLA type was flagged by public TCR beta signatures.

This clonotype was observed many times. Its matching antigen is unknown. MiXCR, run by TCRdb on the reads, gives a single entry per CDR3 protein. The table shows roughly 90,000 distinct CDR3 sequences, with about 24% occurring only once. Germline lookup yields CDR1 MNHEY and CDR2 SVGEGT. CDR3 size: 19 residues. With V trimmed by 8 bases and J by 4 bases, 16 bases remained unmatched. The specimen was CD8+ T cells from cultured PBMCs, collected from culture after CMV antigen stimulation. This TCR was sampled from a human donor in good health (CMV status not recorded). Some clones in this sample may be carry-over from other donors' samples. The chain links TRBV6-2 or TRBV6-3 to TRBJ2-1; 14 bases match TRBD2. The CDR3 here is CASFPWGTSGGSLYNEQFF. CDR3 sequence (DNA): TGTGCCAGCTTTCCCTGGGGGACTAGCGGGGGATCCTTGTACAATGAGCAGTTCTTC.